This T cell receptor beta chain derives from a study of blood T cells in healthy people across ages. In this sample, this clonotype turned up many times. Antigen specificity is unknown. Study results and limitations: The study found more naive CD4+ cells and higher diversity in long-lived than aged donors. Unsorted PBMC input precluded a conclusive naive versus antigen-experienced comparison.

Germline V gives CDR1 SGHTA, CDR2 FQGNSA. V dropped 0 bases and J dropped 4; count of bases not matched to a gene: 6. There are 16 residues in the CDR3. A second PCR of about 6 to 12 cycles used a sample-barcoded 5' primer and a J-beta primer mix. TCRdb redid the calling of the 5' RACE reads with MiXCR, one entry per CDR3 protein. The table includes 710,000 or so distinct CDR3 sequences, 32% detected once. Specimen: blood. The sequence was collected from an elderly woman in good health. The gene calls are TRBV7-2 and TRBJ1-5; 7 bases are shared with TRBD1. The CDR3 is CASSLAGGDRNQPQHF. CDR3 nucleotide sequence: TGTGCCAGCAGCTTAGCGGGGGGGGACAGAAATCAGCCCCAGCATTTT.